The sample holds one count of the clone carrying this T cell receptor beta chain. The data belong to a study of blood T cell repertoires in COVID-19. About the study: Material from acute and convalescent COVID-19 was sourced from the United States, Italy and Spain. Sample material is recorded as cDNA or gDNA derived from T cells, B-cell-depleted T cells, or PBMCs.

In the original workflow: Quantification of nucleated cells was approximated via reference gene primer amplification. Generated by immunoSEQ multiplex PCR, the TCRdb table keeps only in-frame clones and is missing some. V, J and clone size are taken as reported in that table, and D and trimming were inferred from the DNA itself. The sample contains more than 250,000 clones, 75% to 90% of which appear only once. Sequenced input: peripheral blood. This clonotype originated in a human donor in a cohort sampled during active COVID-19.

CDR3 residues: CASSVMDRGDNSPLHF. CDR3 bases: TGTGCCAGCAGCGTAATGGACAGGGGGGATAATTCACCCCTCCACTTT. The chain is built from TRBV9 and TRBJ1-6; TRBD1 matches 10 bases. This CDR3 comprises 16 residues. The V segment lost 1 base and the J segment 5 bases; nucleotides outside the gene matches: 3. The germline V gene encodes CDR1 SGDLS and CDR2 YYNGEE.